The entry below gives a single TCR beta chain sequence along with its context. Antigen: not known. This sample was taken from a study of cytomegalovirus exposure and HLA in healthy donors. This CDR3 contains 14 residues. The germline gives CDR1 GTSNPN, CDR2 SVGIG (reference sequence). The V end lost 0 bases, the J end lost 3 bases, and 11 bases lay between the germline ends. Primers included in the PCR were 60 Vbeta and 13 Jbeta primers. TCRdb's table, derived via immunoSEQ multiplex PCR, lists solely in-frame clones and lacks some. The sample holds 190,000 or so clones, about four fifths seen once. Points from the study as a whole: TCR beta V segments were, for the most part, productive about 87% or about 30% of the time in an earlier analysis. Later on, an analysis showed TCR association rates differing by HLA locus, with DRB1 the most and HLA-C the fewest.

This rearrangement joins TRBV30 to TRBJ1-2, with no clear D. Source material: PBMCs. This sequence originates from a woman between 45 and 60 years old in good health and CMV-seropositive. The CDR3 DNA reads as TGTGCCTGGAGTGTTCCTGCCAGTGACTATGGCTACACCTTC. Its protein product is CAWSVPASDYGYTF.